Described below is a single T cell receptor (beta chain) sequence and its context. Authors' methods: Reference gene primer amplification yielded estimated nucleated cell counts. Some clones are missing from TCRdb's copy, which holds only in-frame ones; the method was immunoSEQ multiplex PCR. That table gives V, J and clone size, and the DNA gave D and trimming. The sample lists hundreds of thousands of clones, roughly 80% occurring once. The data belong to a study of blood T cell repertoires in COVID-19. Study overall: From the United States, Italy and Spain came samples of acute and convalescent COVID-19.

Trimming shortened V by 4 bases and J by 8 bases, and 5 bases separated the two germline ends. CDR3 length: 10 residues. Germline-derived CDR1 and CDR2 are SNHLY and FYNNEI. Participants came from roughly 25 US areas, aged roughly 18 to 95 years. The gene calls are TRBV2 and TRBJ1-1; TRBD1 is a possible D gene (5 bases). This TCR was sampled from a man aged 35 to 55 who had been exposed to COVID-19. Sequencing was carried out using PBMCs or T cells enriched from blood (not recorded which). The CDR3 loop reads CASSGTEAFF. The CDR3 DNA reads TGTGCCAGCAGTGGGACAGAAGCTTTCTTT.